One and the same sample provided the 30 T cell receptor beta chains below, sequenced in a study of T cell repertoires in cytomegalovirus infection. No antigen is known for these receptors. TCRdb re-derived calls from the reads in MiXCR, one entry per CDR3 protein. The table includes about half a million distinct CDR3 sequences, about 33% detected once. The material sequenced was cultured PBMCs, taken from culture after CMV antigen stimulation. The receptor source for this set is a human donor in good health (CMV status not recorded). Some clones in this sample may be carry-over from other donors' samples.

The rearrangement links TRBV7-6 to TRBJ2-3; 7 bases fit TRBD2. Germline V lookup: CDR1 SGHVS, CDR2 FNYEAQ. This CDR3 region has 16 residues. Germline trimming cut 5 bases from V and 6 bases from J; bases unmatched to any gene: 14. For the CDR3, the DNA is TGTGCCAGCAGCCCCGGGCTAGCGGACCGTTTGGATACGCAGTATTTT. Its protein product is CASSPGLADRLDTQYF.

The rearrangement links TRBV4-1 to TRBJ1-1; unclear D gene. The CDR3 runs 12 residues. Per the germline V gene, CDR1 is MGHRA and CDR2 is YSYEKL. V was trimmed by 3 bases and J by 9 bases, leaving 11 bases between them. DNA for the CDR3: TGCGCCAGCAGCCAGCGGGAAGGGAAAGCTTTCTTT. It codes for CASSQREGKAFF.

The chain uses TRBV3-1 and TRBJ2-7; TRBD2 matches 9 bases. The CDR3 runs to 16 residues. Losses at the gene ends were 2 bases for V and 6 bases for J; bases not matched to a gene: 11. Germline CDR1 LGHDT, CDR2 YNNKEL (reference sequence). CDR3 DNA: TGTGCCAGCAGCCAAAGTGGCCCGGGACTAGCAGGCGAGCAGTACTTC. Its translation is CASSQSGPGLAGEQYF.

This clonotype appeared once. The rearrangement joins TRBV25-1 to TRBJ1-4; D is unresolved. Germline V CDR1 and CDR2: MGHDK, SYGVNS. This CDR3 comprises 15 residues. V was clipped by 1 base and J by 8 bases, with 14 bases between them. The CDR3 nucleotides read TGTGCCAGCAGTGAATTACAAGGGATGAGCGAAAAACTGTTTTTT. It encodes CASSELQGMSEKLFF. The whole variable domain, filled in from reference TRBV25-1 and TRBJ1-4, reads EADIYQTPRYLVIGTGKKITLECSQTMGHDKMYWYQQDPGMELHLIHYSYGVNSTEKGDLSSESTVSRIRTEHFPLTLESARPSHTSQYLCASSELQGMSEKLFFGSGTQLSVL.

This clonotype has more than one count but fewer than ten. This chain joins TRBV4-3 and TRBJ1-6; maybe TRBD1 (5 bases). V was cut by 5 bases and J by 6 bases, with 11 bases left in between. Germline V gene lookup returns CDR1 LGHNA and CDR2 YSLEER. This CDR3 comprises 14 residues. The CDR3 DNA sequence: TGCGCCAGCAGCGAGGGACGGGGTAATTCACCCCTCCACTTT. Amino acid sequence: CASSEGRGNSPLHF.

The chain links TRBV19 to TRBJ2-1; 12 bases match TRBD2. From germline, CDR1 is LNHDA and CDR2 SQIVND (reference sequence). CDR3 length: 15 residues. Losses at the gene ends were 5 bases for V and 8 bases for J; bases not matched to a gene: 7. CDR3 sequence reads: CASSDPLAGGYEQFF. The CDR3 nucleotides read TGTGCCAGTAGTGACCCACTAGCGGGAGGCTATGAGCAGTTCTTC.

The chain is built from TRBV18 and TRBJ2-6; D remains ambiguous. Germline CDR1 KGHSH, CDR2 LQKENI. This CDR3 has 16 amino acids. V dropped 2 bases and J dropped 1 base, with 9 bases sitting between them. The CDR3 nucleotides read TGTGCCAGCTCACCAATGTGGATATCTGGGGCCAACGTCCTGACTTTC. Translated: CASSPMWISGANVLTF.

The chain combines TRBV10-3 with TRBJ1-5; D is undetermined. The CDR3 covers 13 residues. The V end was cut by 6 bases, the J end by 5 bases, with 11 bases between. Germline V CDR1 and CDR2: ENHRY, SYGVKD. The CDR3 DNA follows: TGTGCCATCAGCCCCTTGGCGGATCAGCCCCAGCATTTT. Translated, it gives CAISPLADQPQHF.

V usage is TRBV12-3 or TRBV12-4 and J usage is TRBJ2-2, with TRBD2 matching over 7 bases. CDR3 size: 17 residues. V lost 3 bases and J lost 3; bases outside the gene matches: 10. The CDR3 region is CASSFPHWREHTGELFF. In DNA form, the CDR3 reads TGTGCCAGCAGTTTTCCCCACTGGCGGGAGCACACCGGGGAGCTGTTTTTT.

A few counts support this clonotype. The chain combines TRBV19 with TRBJ2-5, with TRBD2 matching 7 bases. J was trimmed by 4 bases and V by 3 bases; bases with no gene match: 2. Germline-derived CDR1 and CDR2 are LNHDA and SQIVND (reference sequence). This CDR3 has 13 amino acids. In DNA, the CDR3 is TGTGCCAGTAGTATGGTAGCGGGAGAGACCCAGTACTTC. Translating gives CASSMVAGETQYF.

V gene TRBV6-2 or TRBV6-3 combines with J gene TRBJ2-7; D might be TRBD1 or TRBD2, each matching 5 bases. This CDR3 has 15 residues. With 4 bases removed from V and 3 bases from J, the gap between germline ends came to 16 bases. The germline CDR1 and CDR2 sequences are MNHEY and SVGEGT. CDR3 in DNA: TGTGCCAGCAGTTCGCCCTGGGACGGAAACTACGAGCAGTACTTC. It is translated as CASSSPWDGNYEQYF.

Ten or more counts support this clonotype. This rearrangement joins TRBV7-2 to TRBJ1-2; D perhaps matches TRBD1 (6 bases). The germline V gene has CDR1 SGHTA and CDR2 FQGNSA. The CDR3 is made up of 13 amino acids. Trimming removed 4 bases at V and 4 bases at J, with 10 bases between. CDR3 in DNA: TGTGCCAGCAGCTCCAGGGGAGGCTATGGCTACACCTTC. Its protein is CASSSRGGYGYTF.

This clonotype has only a few counts. V usage is TRBV7-2 and J usage is TRBJ1-2; D gene ambiguous. Germline V gene data show CDR1 as SGHTA and CDR2 as FQGNSA. The germline V and J ends were trimmed by 1 base and 5 bases, with 11 bases remaining between them. The CDR3 loop spans 14 amino acids. This CDR3 reads CASSLVLAEYGYTF. CDR3 sequence (DNA): TGTGCCAGCAGCTTAGTCTTGGCGGAGTATGGCTACACCTTC.

The chain couples TRBV19 to TRBJ1-6; 10 bases are shared with TRBD1. CDR1 LNHDA and CDR2 SQIVND come from the germline V gene (reference sequence). There are 18 residues in the CDR3. J gave up 0 bases and V 6 bases, and 8 bases lay outside the gene matches. CDR3 region: CASSPGQGVTSYNSPLHF. The CDR3 coding sequence is TGTGCCAGTAGCCCCGGACAGGGGGTAACCTCCTATAATTCACCCCTCCACTTT.

The chain is built from TRBV15 and TRBJ2-5; TRBD2 agrees at 12 bases. The germline V gene has CDR1 LNHNV and CDR2 YYDKDF (reference sequence). The V segment lost 3 bases and the J segment 1 base; nucleotides outside the gene matches: 6. The CDR3 runs to 17 residues. The CDR3: CATSSDGLAGPQETQYF. The CDR3, as DNA: TGTGCCACCAGCAGCGATGGACTAGCGGGACCCCAAGAGACCCAGTACTTC. The complete variable domain, with remaining parts taken from reference TRBV15 and TRBJ2-5, reads DAMVIQNPRYQVTQFGKPVTLSCSQTLNHNVMYWYQQKSSQAPKLLFHYYDKDFNNEADTPDNFQSRRPNTSFCFLDIRSPGLGDTAMYLCATSSDGLAGPQETQYFGPGTRLLVL.

V is TRBV9 and J is TRBJ2-1; D ambiguous. The length of the CDR3 is 14 residues. The germline V gene encodes CDR1 SGDLS and CDR2 YYNGEE. Trimming cost V 0 bases and J 0 bases, with 4 bases left between them. The CDR3 protein is CASSVGVSYNEQFF. The CDR3 coding sequence is TGTGCCAGCAGCGTAGGAGTCTCCTACAATGAGCAGTTCTTC. The full variable domain, rest sourced from reference TRBV9 and TRBJ2-1, is DSGVTQTPKHLITATGQRVTLRCSPRSGDLSVYWYQQSLDQGLQFLIQYYNGEERAKGNILERFSAQQFPDLHSELNLSSLELGDSALYFCASSVGVSYNEQFFGPGTRLTVL.

This chain links TRBV7-2 with TRBJ1-1; D possibly corresponds to TRBD1 (6 bases). The CDR3 runs to 14 residues. V was trimmed by 5 bases and J by 6 bases, leaving 16 bases between them. Germline assignment: CDR1 SGHTA and CDR2 FQGNSA. The CDR3 DNA reads as TGTGCCAGCAGCCTGGGCCCTCAGGGGTCTGAAGCTTTCTTT. Residues: CASSLGPQGSEAFF.

This clonotype was detected a few times. The chain joins TRBV7-2 to TRBJ1-2; 7 bases match TRBD1. The V gene's germline CDR1 is SGHTA and CDR2 FQGNSA. This CDR3 region has 15 residues. V was pared by 3 bases and J by 3 bases, with 7 bases of the junction left unmatched. The chain's CDR3 is CASSFQGGSDYGYTF. DNA of the CDR3: TGTGCCAGCAGCTTCCAGGGGGGATCGGACTATGGCTACACCTTC.

The chain is built from TRBV15 and TRBJ2-5; TRBD1 matches at 12 bases. CDR3 length: 17 residues. Germline CDR1 LNHNV, CDR2 YYDKDF (reference sequence). Trimming cost V 0 bases and J 2 bases; bases outside gene matches: 4. For the CDR3, the DNA is TGTGCCACCAGCAGAGACCGGGACAGGGGGCCTCAAGAGACCCAGTACTTC. Residues: CATSRDRDRGPQETQYF. Using reference TRBV15 and TRBJ2-5 for the parts outside the CDR3, the full variable domain is DAMVIQNPRYQVTQFGKPVTLSCSQTLNHNVMYWYQQKSSQAPKLLFHYYDKDFNNEADTPDNFQSRRPNTSFCFLDIRSPGLGDTAMYLCATSRDRDRGPQETQYFGPGTRLLVL.

The genes are TRBV4-3 and TRBJ1-1; no reliable D call. The CDR3 sequence is 13 residues long. From germline, CDR1 is LGHNA and CDR2 YSLEER. Trimming pared 0 bases from V and 7 bases from J, leaving 9 bases between. Here the CDR3 reads CASSQEIGIEAFF. CDR3 bases: TGCGCCAGCAGCCAAGAGATCGGGATTGAAGCTTTCTTT.

The genes are TRBV6-1 and TRBJ1-4, with D perhaps TRBD1 (5 bases). The V gene's germline CDR1 is MNHNS and CDR2 SASEGT. The CDR3 totals 15 residues. V lost 2 bases to trimming and J lost 5 bases, with 12 bases between them. The CDR3 spells CASSERDRPNEKLFF. CDR3 in DNA: TGTGCCAGCAGTGAAAGAGACAGACCGAATGAAAAACTGTTTTTT.

This clonotype was seen a handful of times. The J gene is TRBJ1-6, the V gene TRBV6-2 or TRBV6-3, with unresolved D. The V end lost 7 bases, the J end lost 5 bases, and 9 bases lay between the germline ends. Germline V gene data show CDR1 as MNHEY and CDR2 as SVGEGT. The CDR3 length is 13 residues. CDR3 loop: CASIETNNSPLHF. The DNA of the CDR3 is TGTGCCAGCATTGAGACGAATAATTCACCCCTCCACTTT.

The chain employs TRBV6-5 and TRBJ2-7; 7 bases fit TRBD1. From germline, CDR1 is MNHEY and CDR2 SVGAGI. J was trimmed by 6 bases and V by 4 bases; bases with no gene match: 15. This CDR3 has 16 residues. For the CDR3, the DNA is TGTGCCAGCAGTTCCAAGGGGGCGCGGGCTTTGTCCGAGCAGTACTTC. It translates to CASSSKGARALSEQYF.

The chain combines TRBV27 with TRBJ2-5; possibly TRBD2 for D (6 bases). CDR1 is MNHEY, CDR2 SMNVEV, per germline (reference sequence). V was shortened by 5 bases and J by 2 bases, with 18 bases between the two germline ends. The length of the CDR3 is 16 residues. The CDR3 coding sequence is TGTGCCAGCAGTCCCATCATCCGGGGGAGGCAAGAGACCCAGTACTTC. The encoded protein is CASSPIIRGRQETQYF.

In its sample, this clonotype was seen a few times. The chain has TRBV7-9 and TRBJ2-1; 8 positions agree with TRBD1. Germline CDR1 reads SEHNR; CDR2 reads FQNEAQ (reference sequence). Trimming took 3 bases from V and 5 from J; bases not matched to a gene: 3. CDR3 size: 14 residues. The CDR3 nucleotides read TGTGCCAGCAGCTTTCAGGGGGCCGACAATGAGCAGTTCTTC. Its protein is CASSFQGADNEQFF.

This clonotype was seen a handful of times. The CDR3 nucleotides are TGTGCCAGCAGTACTACAGGGTCTAGTTTCTCTGGCTACACCTTC. It encodes CASSTTGSSFSGYTF. The V and J genes are TRBV28 and TRBJ1-2, with D tentatively TRBD1 (6 bases). This CDR3 has 15 residues. V gave up 5 bases and J gave up 7 bases, with 20 bases separating them. Germline V CDR1 and CDR2: MDHEN, SYDVKM.

J is TRBJ2-2 and V is TRBV5-4, with unresolved D. The germline CDR1 and CDR2 sequences are SGHNT and YYREEE (reference sequence). This CDR3 is 14 amino acids long. Trimming cost V 2 bases and J 1 base, with 6 bases left between them. The CDR3 here is CASSFVLNTGELFF. The DNA for the CDR3 is TGTGCCAGCAGCTTTGTCTTGAACACCGGGGAGCTGTTTTTT.

The chain has TRBV20-1 and TRBJ2-1; 14 bases map to TRBD2. J was trimmed by 1 base and V by 6 bases; bases with no gene match: 5. The CDR3 loop spans 16 amino acids. Germline V CDR1 and CDR2: DFQATT, SNEGSKA (reference sequence). CDR3 DNA sequence: TGCAGTGCCACTCGACTAGCGGGAGGGTCCTACAATGAGCAGTTCTTC. Its translation: CSATRLAGGSYNEQFF.

The gene calls are TRBV6-5 and TRBJ2-2; TRBD2 agrees at 11 bases. V shed 0 bases and J 6 bases; nucleotides not matched to a gene: 3. Germline loops: CDR1 MNHEY, CDR2 SVGAGI. There are 16 residues in the CDR3. The CDR3 loop is CASSYSTLAGAGELFF. As DNA, the CDR3 is TGTGCCAGCAGTTACTCGACACTAGCGGGAGCCGGGGAGCTGTTTTTT.

This clonotype was counted once. V and J are TRBV5-4 and TRBJ2-3; D tentatively reads TRBD1 or TRBD2 (6 bases each). The CDR3 length is 14 residues. The germline gives CDR1 SGHNT, CDR2 YYREEE (reference sequence). Trimming pared 5 bases from V and 6 bases from J, leaving 16 bases between. The CDR3 loop reads CASRPQTGGDTQYF. DNA of the CDR3: TGTGCCAGCAGACCCCAGACAGGAGGGGATACGCAGTATTTT.